This T cell receptor beta chain was documented in a study of human T cells and chemical hapten exposure. Turning to the study itself: The upper back received 0.01% DPC by patch testing, with results read at 6 days. Per-sample TCR yield variation was attributed mainly to small pooled library volume differences.

This CDR3 is 13 amino acids long. V was clipped by 5 bases and J by 4 bases, with 11 bases between them. Documented time point: patch test 1, 2 weeks after DPC sensitization. Treatment defined: therapeutic diphenylcyclopropenone sensitization with weekly scalp DPC. TCRdb processed the RACE reads anew with MiXCR; each CDR3 protein has one entry. The repertoire has about 99,000 distinct CDR3 sequences, around 12% of them found once; the top ten carry over 2%. In its sample, this clonotype was seen many times. The receptor's source is a woman between 40 and 55 years old with alopecia areata. Some clones in this sample may be carry-over from other donors' samples. The starting material was whole blood, obtained in connection with sensitization to the hapten diphenylcyclopropenone (DPC). This sequence joins TRBV12-3 or TRBV12-4 and TRBJ2-5; D is perhaps TRBD1 (6 bases). In DNA form, the CDR3 reads TGTGCCAGCAGTAAGAGGACAGTAGAGACCCAGTACTTC. It specifies CASSKRTVETQYF.